This T cell receptor (beta chain) was identified during a study of blood T cells in healthy people across ages. Study-wide context: In model experiments, template switching was able to capture about one barcoded beta molecule for every two T cells that were present. General study points: Because sorting was not performed, PBMCs prevented conclusive naive versus antigen-experienced comparison. The fall in TCR beta diversity per million T cells was roughly linear with age.

A sample-barcoded 5' primer and a J-beta primer mix were used in a second PCR of roughly 7 to 11 cycles. Sequencing yielded, for each sample, at least 3 million paired-end reads carrying CDR3. MiXCR, applied by TCRdb to the 5' RACE reads, yields one record per CDR3 protein. The data contain about 570,000 distinct CDR3 sequences, roughly 28% of them singletons. A note on this clonotype: Its antigen is unknown.

This CDR3 comprises 15 residues. Germline CDR1 reads SGHVS; CDR2 reads FQNEAQ. The V end was cut by 5 bases, the J end by 4 bases, with 17 bases between. This TCR was recovered from a woman between 65 and 79 years old in good health. What was sequenced was blood. This chain joins TRBV7-8 and TRBJ2-5; tentatively, D is TRBD1 (8 bases). The DNA of the CDR3 is TGTGCCAGCAGCCCCCGACAGGGGAGGGCAGAGACCCAGTACTTC. This codes for CASSPRQGRAETQYF.